Here is one T cell receptor (beta chain) with its context. Its antigen is unknown. The sample is drawn from a study of blood T cells in healthy people across ages. Study-wide findings and caveats: CMV status of donors was not determined, possibly confounding expanded clonotype changes.

The use of a sample-barcoded 5' primer and a J-beta primer mix characterized a second PCR of about 6 to 11 cycles. TCRdb independently ran MiXCR on the 5' RACE reads; one entry per CDR3 protein. Of roughly 570,000 distinct CDR3 sequences in the sample, 27% were seen once. Germline V gives CDR1 SEHNR, CDR2 FQNEAQ (reference sequence). The CDR3 is made up of 15 amino acids. The sequence came from a woman in her 70s in good health. The rearrangement joins TRBV7-9 to TRBJ2-5; unclear D gene. The DNA end favors TRBJ2-7, so the J call may be wrong. Sequenced sample: blood. For the CDR3, the DNA is TGTGCCAGCAGCTTAGCTACACTTGGAATCTACGAGCAGTACTTC. Amino acid sequence: CASSLATLGIYEQYF.